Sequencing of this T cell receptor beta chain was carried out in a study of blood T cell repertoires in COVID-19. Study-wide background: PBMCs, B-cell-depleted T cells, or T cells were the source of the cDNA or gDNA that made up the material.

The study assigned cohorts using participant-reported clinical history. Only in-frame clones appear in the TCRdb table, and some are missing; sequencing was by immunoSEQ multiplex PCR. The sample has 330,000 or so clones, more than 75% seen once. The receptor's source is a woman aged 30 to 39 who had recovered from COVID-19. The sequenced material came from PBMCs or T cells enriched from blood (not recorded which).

CDR3 loop: CASRSSFNEQFF. CDR3 coding DNA: TGTGCCAGCAGGAGTAGTTTCAATGAGCAGTTCTTC. The genes are TRBV28 and TRBJ2-1; D gene uncertain. V was pared by 6 bases and J by 6 bases, with 9 bases between. This CDR3 has 12 residues. In germline, CDR1 is MDHEN, CDR2 SYDVKM.